This TCR beta chain derives from a study of cytotoxic CD8 clonotypes in ibrutinib-treated CLL. Study details: The average sample held approximately 240,000 productive templates and about 99,000 productive rearrangements. Study results and limitations: Treatment saw public clonotypes, which were uncommon, either contract or stay stable.

A word on this clone: Its antigen is unknown.

TCRdb keeps only in-frame clones here, not all; method: immunoSEQ multiplex PCR. Of about 130,000 clones in the sample, around four fifths are singletons; the top ten hold about 3.3%. This CDR3 has 11 residues. V was shortened by 4 bases and J by 7 bases, with 4 bases between the two germline ends. Germline lookup yields CDR1 MDHEN and CDR2 SYDVKM. This TCR derives from a human donor with chronic lymphocytic leukemia. The sample in question was PBMCs, obtained after 24 months of ibrutinib treatment. The chain is built from TRBV28 and TRBJ1-4; D not resolved. CDR3 DNA: TGTGCCAGCAGTTCCCTTGAAAAACTGTTTTTT. This sequence encodes CASSSLEKLFF.